This T cell receptor beta chain was recovered during a study of blood T cell repertoires in COVID-19. Study as a whole: Sites across the United States, Italy and Spain contributed samples from acute and convalescent COVID-19. T cells, B-cell-depleted T cells, or PBMCs provided the cDNA or gDNA that served as material.

The CDR3 length is 16 residues. J was trimmed by 2 bases and V by 0 bases; bases with no gene match: 6. Germline V gene sequence: CDR1 SGHRS, CDR2 YFSETQ. In the original analysis: By means of reference gene primer amplification, nucleated cell counts were estimated. Assay used: immunoSEQ multiplex PCR; TCRdb lists only in-frame clones, some missing. V and J calls and clone size are as listed in that table; D and trimming were resolved from the DNA. This sample has 300,000 to 450,000 clones, with 85% found just once. The count of this clone is one. This clonotype was obtained from a woman aged 18-29 years with acute or convalescent COVID-19. The sequencing input was peripheral blood. The chain is built from TRBV5-1 and TRBJ2-3, with TRBD2 identical over 7 bases. CDR3 bases: TGCGCCAGCAGCTTGGATGCTAGCGGCGTCACAGATACGCAGTATTTT. Its protein product is CASSLDASGVTDTQYF.